This section outlines one TCR beta chain sequence together with its context. This clonotype was detected many times. No cognate antigen has been identified for it. Nothing much larger sits one base from this clone, and base qualities are not available. Every donor in the study was a healthy Caucasian. The twin cohort consisted of three pairs of female monozygotic twins, all aged roughly 18 to 30 years. Positive isolation kits from Invitrogen were used to isolate the CD4+ and CD8+ T cell populations. The data belong to a study of identical twins (dated by TCRdb to 2015 to 2016). As for the study more broadly: To test whether fetal clonotypes persist, this study deep-sequenced TCR alpha and beta repertoires from monozygotic twins, from unrelated adults of various ages, and from cord blood. Replicate twin experiments were performed at different times using different library preparation protocols to rule out contamination.

The paper as a whole reports these results and caveats: A weaker excess of twin sharing was found in beta out-of-frame sequences because the signal-to-noise ratio was lowered by fewer shared sequences. Out-of-frame TCR alpha sequences shared between twins showed an excess of low generation-probability sequences compared with coincidental sharing between unrelated individuals. Fewer insertions were carried by abundant cord blood beta clonotypes, a similar but weaker trend appeared in young adult naive repertoires, and no such trend appeared in memory repertoires. Invariant T cells such as MAIT and iNKT could partly confound zero-insertion analyses, though diverse VJ usage argued against this for most clonotypes. Because the same donors could not be followed over many years, the conclusions depended on cross-sectional statistical analysis. In monozygotic twins, recombination models systematically underestimated out-of-frame TCR alpha sharing, but the models matched the sharing seen between unrelated individuals.

The library relied on 5' RACE. TCRdb lists the instrument as Illumina HiSeq 2000. A universal primer binding site was introduced by template switching, and a unique molecular identifier was present in the final cDNA, enabling accurate counting of TCR cDNA molecules. First-strand cDNA for TCR alpha and beta chains was synthesized from specific primers in the conserved constant-segment region. Each cDNA library was double barcoded, with a SMART-Mk sample barcode plus Illumina barcodes, to control for contamination. TruSeq adapter sequences, together with Illumina sample barcodes, were added in two successive PCR steps. The TCR alpha and beta cDNA libraries were sequenced on the Illumina HiSeq platform using custom primers. In the original analysis: MiGEC was used to process raw reads and extract unique molecular identifiers, and MiXCR was used to find CDR3 positions. For each individual, recombination models were inferred using an EM algorithm with the repgenHMM and IGoR tools. The tcR package in R was used for shared clonotype analysis, with sharing normalized by the product of cloneset sizes. Out-of-frame nonproductive sequences were analyzed to study raw recombination free of thymic and clonal selection effects. TCRdb applied fastp at Q25 and MiXCR to the public reads, then kept only in-frame beta chains. Under each unique CDR3 protein, matching rows form one entry showing the most common genes and DNA. Here the V and J calls rest on TCRdb's processing, not on the authors' analysis. The sample includes 350,000 or so distinct CDR3 sequences, with 9% to 15% observed a single time. The ten top clones hold just over 7% of the sample.

These data were also reused for a study on yellow fever vaccine responses in identical twins. From that second study: According to the authors, in identical twins the way T cells responded to vaccination appeared partly convergent and partly personalized. The study precisely tracked vaccine-responding T cell clones in identical twins.

The sequencing input was CD8+ T cells sorted from blood. This receptor was taken from a woman between 18 and 29 years old in good health.

The CDR3 loop reads CASSQEMTQGYEQYF. The DNA sequence is given as TGTGCCAGCAGCCAAGAGATGACACAGGGGTACGAGCAGTACTTC. This chain joins TRBV3-1 to TRBJ2-7; 7 middle bases align to TRBD1. The CDR3, cysteine through phenylalanine, is 15 amino acids long. This entry keeps only the CDR3 DNA: 45 bases, framed from base 1. At the junction V is shortened by 0 bases and J by 4 bases; bases outside the gene matches: 6. The germline V gene (reference sequence) specifies LGHDT as CDR1 and YNNKEL as CDR2.